The 32 T cell receptor beta chains presented below share a single source sample, sequenced in a study of beta chain features in type 1 diabetes. Sequencing targeted expressed TCRB transcripts, as all isolated RNA had been reverse transcribed. Sequencing was performed with immunoSEQ multiplex PCR; in TCRdb, only in-frame clones are kept and a portion is missing. Of about 620,000 clones detected, about 16% appear once; the ten largest clones hold around 0.095%. Sequencing was done on a sample of naive CD4+ T cells from blood. The receptors originated from a man aged 18 to 29 in good health.

The sample holds a few counts of this clone. The chain employs TRBV30 and TRBJ1-6, with TRBD1 matching 10 bases. The germline V gene encodes CDR1 GTSNPN and CDR2 SVGIG (reference sequence). The CDR3 runs to 13 residues. Trimming at V came to 4 bases and at J to 11 bases, leaving 5 bases not matched to a gene. CDR3 protein: CAWTRTGGAPLHF. The CDR3 DNA follows: TGTGCCTGGACCCGGACAGGGGGAGCACCCCTCCACTTT.

J is TRBJ1-5 and V is TRBV5-6; possibly TRBD1 for D (5 bases). Deletions cut 0 bases from V and 4 bases from J, with 11 bases between. CDR3 length: 15 amino acids. CDR1 is SGHDT, CDR2 YYEEEE, per germline. The CDR3 is CASSLGQGGNQPQHF. The CDR3 DNA sequence: TGTGCCAGCAGCTTGGGCCAGGGAGGGAATCAGCCCCAGCATTTT.

V usage is TRBV30 and J usage is TRBJ2-7, with D unclear. CDR3 length: 13 residues. Looked up from germline, CDR1 is GTSNPN and CDR2 is SVGIG (reference sequence). Trimming shortened V by 5 bases and J by 2 bases, and 13 bases separated the two germline ends. The CDR3 DNA reads TGTGCCTGGTCCAACGGGTCTCCCTACGAGCAGTACTTC. The encoded protein is CAWSNGSPYEQYF.

This clone has more than one count but fewer than ten. The chain combines TRBV2 with TRBJ2-1; 8 bases align to TRBD2. V shed 4 bases, J shed 7 bases, and the junction held 6 bases outside the gene matches. The CDR3 is made up of 14 amino acids. Germline V CDR1 and CDR2: SNHLY, FYNNEI. The CDR3 spells CASSGTSRNNEQFF. The CDR3 DNA is TGTGCCAGCAGTGGGACTAGCAGAAATAATGAGCAGTTCTTC.

This clone was seen only a few times. The V gene is TRBV27, the J gene TRBJ2-1; 11 nucleotides agree with TRBD1. This CDR3 has 15 residues. Germline assignment: CDR1 MNHEY and CDR2 SMNVEV (reference sequence). J gave up 9 bases and V 7 bases, and 11 bases lay outside the gene matches. The CDR3 here is CASKWIRDRGTEQFF. CDR3 in DNA: TGTGCCAGCAAATGGATCCGGGACAGGGGGACTGAGCAGTTCTTC.

V is TRBV7-3 and J is TRBJ2-2; a weak D match, TRBD1 (5 bases). The CDR3 length is 14 residues. V was clipped by 5 bases and J by 2 bases, with 9 bases between them. Germline loops: CDR1 SGHTA, CDR2 FQGTGA. The CDR3 is CASSPGHNTGELFF. The CDR3 DNA sequence: TGTGCCAGCAGCCCCGGACACAACACCGGGGAGCTGTTTTTT.

In DNA, the CDR3 is TGTGCCAGCAGCTTGGTTTCCCTAGCGGGAGTACCAGATACGCAGTATTTT. Encoded protein: CASSLVSLAGVPDTQYF. V usage is TRBV5-4 and J usage is TRBJ2-3; 10 bases are a match to TRBD2. The CDR3 consists of 17 residues. The V gene's germline CDR1 is SGHNT and CDR2 YYREEE (reference sequence). V was clipped by 0 bases and J by 4 bases; unmatched bases: 8.

Only a few counts were recorded for this clone. CDR3: CASSSHIQGARETQYF. In DNA form, the CDR3 reads TGTGCCAGCAGTTCGCACATACAGGGGGCAAGGGAGACCCAGTACTTC. The J gene is TRBJ2-5, the V gene TRBV28; 9 bases agree with TRBD1. The CDR3 runs to 16 residues. CDR1 is MDHEN, CDR2 SYDVKM, per germline. With 4 bases clipped from V and 5 bases from J, the junction kept 11 bases outside the gene matches.

This clone appeared a few times. The V call is TRBV9, the J call TRBJ2-1, with a tentative D call TRBD2 (5 bases). Germline CDR1 is SGDLS and CDR2 is YYNGEE. This CDR3 comprises 10 residues. Trimming left V 7 bases short and J 10 bases short, with 9 bases between. The CDR3 nucleotides are TGTGCCAGCGGGAGAGGCGAGCAGTTCTTC. Protein sequence: CASGRGEQFF.

This clone was seen only a few times. The chain joins TRBV7-9 to TRBJ2-5; no definite D call. The V end was cut by 2 bases, the J end by 0 bases, with 10 bases between. This CDR3 has 15 amino acids. Germline V gene lookup returns CDR1 SEHNR and CDR2 FQNEAQ (reference sequence). CDR3 nucleotide sequence: TGTGCCAGCAGCTTAACGGGTTCGTACCAAGAGACCCAGTACTTC. Protein sequence: CASSLTGSYQETQYF. Drawing the rest from reference TRBV7-9 and TRBJ2-5, the complete variable domain is DTGVSQNPRHKITKRGQNVTFRCDPISEHNRLYWYRQTLGQGPEFLTYFQNEAQLEKSRLLSDRFSAERPKGSFSTLEIQRTEQGDSAMYLCASSLTGSYQETQYFGPGTRLLVL.

This clone was seen a few times. This chain joins TRBV5-4 and TRBJ2-3; 9 positions agree with TRBD2. The CDR3 consists of 14 residues. Losses at the gene ends were 4 bases for V and 4 bases for J; bases not matched to a gene: 4. Germline loops: CDR1 SGHNT, CDR2 YYREEE (reference sequence). For the CDR3, the DNA is TGTGCCAGCAGCACGGGACTAGCTGCAGATACGCAGTATTTT. Amino acids: CASSTGLAADTQYF. The whole variable domain, filled in from reference TRBV5-4 and TRBJ2-3, reads ETGVTQSPTHLIKTRGQQVTLRCSSQSGHNTVSWYQQALGQGPQFIFQYYREEENGRGNFPPRFSGLQFPNYSSELNVNALELDDSALYLCASSTGLAADTQYFGPGTRLTVL.

This clone has more than one count but fewer than ten. The rearrangement joins TRBV6-5 to TRBJ1-1; D not certain. The V gene lost 7 bases and the J gene lost 0 bases, with 12 bases spanning the gap. Looked up from germline, CDR1 is MNHEY and CDR2 is SVGAGI. The CDR3 totals 14 residues. CDR3 region: CASTSRLMNTEAFF. The DNA of the CDR3 is TGTGCCAGCACCTCCAGGCTTATGAACACTGAAGCTTTCTTT.

This clone was observed a handful of times. CDR3 DNA sequence: TGTGCCAGCAGTCCCGCAGGGAGGACTGAAGCTTTCTTT. This codes for CASSPAGRTEAFF. V is TRBV27 and J is TRBJ1-1, with a weak D call TRBD1 (5 bases). V was cut by 5 bases and J by 5 bases, with 12 bases left in between. The CDR3 is 13 residues long. In germline, CDR1 is MNHEY, CDR2 SMNVEV (reference sequence).

J is TRBJ2-7 and V is TRBV10-3; a weak D match, TRBD2 (7 bases). V was cut by 11 bases and J by 3 bases, with 17 bases left in between. The germline gives CDR1 ENHRY, CDR2 SYGVKD. There are 13 residues in the CDR3. The CDR3 region has the DNA TGTGCCCTGGGAGGGCAGGGGAGCTACGAGCAGTACTTC. This codes for CALGGQGSYEQYF.

This clone showed up just a few times. V gene TRBV25-1 combines with J gene TRBJ1-6; D might be TRBD1 (6 bases). The CDR3 is 16 residues long. Germline assignment: CDR1 MGHDK and CDR2 SYGVNS. V was shortened by 4 bases and J by 6 bases, with 16 bases between the two germline ends. The CDR3 reads CASSALRGNGNSPLHF. DNA for the CDR3: TGTGCCAGCAGTGCCCTTAGGGGGAACGGTAATTCACCCCTCCACTTT.

This chain uses TRBV27 with TRBJ2-1; 9 bases agree with TRBD1. This CDR3 has 16 residues. CDR1 MNHEY and CDR2 SMNVEV come from the germline V gene (reference sequence). V shed 2 bases, J shed 3 bases, and the junction held 5 bases outside the gene matches. The chain's CDR3 is CASSLRETGGYNEQFF. CDR3 in DNA: TGTGCCAGCAGTTTAAGAGAGACAGGGGGCTACAATGAGCAGTTCTTC.

The rearrangement links TRBV7-2 to TRBJ2-7; D remains ambiguous. Trimming removed 5 bases from V and 3 bases from J, with 8 bases in between. Germline CDR1 reads SGHTA; CDR2 reads FQGNSA. CDR3 size: 12 residues. The CDR3 spells CASSQWGYEQYF. CDR3 nucleotide sequence: TGTGCCAGCAGCCAGTGGGGCTACGAGCAGTACTTC.

CDR3 nucleotides: TGTGCCAGCATTGCGCCTGGAAACGGTGAGCAGTTCTTC. It yields the protein CASIAPGNGEQFF. The gene calls are TRBV28 and TRBJ2-1; D not resolved. The V end lost 7 bases, the J end lost 9 bases, and 16 bases lay between the germline ends. Germline CDR1 MDHEN, CDR2 SYDVKM. The CDR3 contains 13 residues.

This clone was seen only a few times. The gene calls are TRBV18 and TRBJ2-1; 8 positions agree with TRBD1. V lost 6 bases, J lost 14 bases, and 6 bases stayed unmatched. Germline loops: CDR1 KGHSH, CDR2 LQKENI. The CDR3 consists of 11 residues. CDR3 residues: CASSTDRAEFF. The CDR3 bases are TGTGCCAGCTCGACGGACAGGGCCGAGTTCTTC.

V gene TRBV4-3 combines with J gene TRBJ1-1, with 7 bases lining up with TRBD1. The germline V gene encodes CDR1 LGHNA and CDR2 YSLEER. The CDR3 sequence is 14 residues long. Unmatched junction bases numbered 14, after V lost 6 bases and J lost 10 bases. For the CDR3, the DNA is TGCGCCAGCAGTAGACAGGGTGAATGGTTAGGAGCTTTCTTT. Translation gives CASSRQGEWLGAFF.

Points on this clone: This specimen includes other DNA sequences encoding the same CDR3. The rearrangement joins TRBV7-2 to TRBJ2-3, with TRBD2 matching 9 bases. The germline gives CDR1 SGHTA, CDR2 FQGNSA. Losses at the gene ends were 1 base for V and 6 bases for J; bases not matched to a gene: 5. The CDR3 extends over 15 amino acids. CDR3 residues: CASSLGLAGLDTQYF. For the CDR3, the DNA is TGTGCCAGCAGCTTAGGCCTAGCGGGGCTCGATACGCAGTATTTT.

This clone was seen only a few times. This chain links TRBV15 with TRBJ2-7; 12 bases map to TRBD2. This CDR3 spans 17 amino acids. Germline-derived CDR1 and CDR2 are LNHNV and YYDKDF (reference sequence). Losses at the gene ends were 1 base for V and 2 bases for J; bases not matched to a gene: 6. The CDR3 here is CATSRVYGLAGPYEQYF. The CDR3 DNA reads as TGTGCCACCAGCAGAGTGTACGGACTAGCGGGGCCCTACGAGCAGTACTTC.

In this sample, this clone turned up a few times. The chain employs TRBV7-2 and TRBJ2-1; 13 bases agree with TRBD2. V lost 5 bases to trimming and J lost 2 bases; unmatched junction nucleotides: 3. The CDR3 is 16 amino acids. From germline, CDR1 is SGHTA and CDR2 FQGNSA. The CDR3 DNA reads as TGTGCCAGCAGCATCACTAGCGGGAGGGCCTACAATGAGCAGTTCTTC. Translation gives CASSITSGRAYNEQFF.

This clone showed up just a few times. The chain is built from TRBV14 and TRBJ2-1; TRBD2 agrees at 10 bases. The germline gives CDR1 SGHDN, CDR2 FVKESK. This CDR3 region has 15 residues. The V segment lost 2 bases and the J segment 9 bases; nucleotides outside the gene matches: 7. CDR3 loop: CASSQPSGSLAEQFF. The CDR3 DNA sequence: TGTGCCAGCAGCCAACCTAGCGGGAGCCTGGCTGAGCAGTTCTTC.

This chain joins TRBV10-3 and TRBJ2-5; TRBD1 matches 9 bases. CDR1 is ENHRY and CDR2 is SYGVKD in the germline V gene. V trimming: 0 bases; J trimming: 1 base; junction bases outside the gene matches: 0. The length of the CDR3 is 15 residues. CDR3 DNA: TGTGCCATCAGTGAGTCGACAGGGGGCCAAGAGACCCAGTACTTC. This gives the protein CAISESTGGQETQYF.

The chain recombines TRBV9 with TRBJ1-5; D remains ambiguous. Trimming took 4 bases from V and 2 from J, leaving 10 bases between them. The CDR3 totals 14 residues. Germline V gene data show CDR1 as SGDLS and CDR2 as YYNGEE. CDR3 sequence reads: CASSPTGRNQPQHF. CDR3 sequence (DNA): TGTGCCAGCAGCCCCACCGGCCGCAATCAGCCCCAGCATTTT.

The genes are TRBV7-9 and TRBJ1-2; weak D call: TRBD1 (6 bases). The CDR3 has 12 amino acids. V was trimmed by 1 base and J by 7 bases, leaving 7 bases between them. The germline V gene encodes CDR1 SEHNR and CDR2 FQNEAQ (reference sequence). The CDR3 sequence: CASSLDRVGYTF. The CDR3 DNA is TGTGCCAGCAGCTTAGACAGGGTTGGCTACACCTTC.

This chain links TRBV9 with TRBJ2-1; TRBD2 aligns across 11 bases. The CDR3 runs 15 residues. V was pared by 3 bases and J by 4 bases, with 3 bases of the junction left unmatched. The germline gives CDR1 SGDLS, CDR2 YYNGEE. The CDR3 bases are TGTGCCAGCAGCGCGACTAGCGGGGAGTACAATGAGCAGTTCTTC. Translating it yields CASSATSGEYNEQFF.

The genes are TRBV7-3 and TRBJ2-4; no definite D call. This CDR3 is built from 13 residues. The germline gives CDR1 SGHTA, CDR2 FQGTGA. Trimming took 0 bases from V and 8 from J, leaving 8 bases between them. The CDR3 DNA follows: TGTGCCAGCAGCTTAACTCTCCTCGACATTCAGTACTTC. Protein sequence: CASSLTLLDIQYF.

The chain has TRBV13 and TRBJ1-2, with a possible D match to TRBD1 (6 bases). This CDR3 is built from 13 residues. Germline V gene lookup returns CDR1 PRHDT and CDR2 FYEKMQ (reference sequence). The V and J ends lost 1 base and 7 bases respectively, with 10 bases between them. DNA for the CDR3: TGTGCCAGCAGCTTAGAACAGGGACGTGGCTACACCTTC. The encoded protein is CASSLEQGRGYTF.

The rearrangement uses TRBV9 and TRBJ1-6; D perhaps matches TRBD1 (5 bases). Trimming removed 4 bases at V and 5 bases at J, with 13 bases between. Germline values: CDR1 SGDLS, CDR2 YYNGEE. This CDR3 has 15 amino acids. CDR3 residues: CASSSFQGDNSPLHF. The DNA for the CDR3 is TGTGCCAGCAGCTCTTTCCAGGGAGATAATTCACCCCTCCACTTT.

With respect to this clone: Other DNA variants within this sample encode the same CDR3. V and J are TRBV7-2 and TRBJ2-7, with 10 bases that match TRBD1. Per germline, CDR1 SGHTA and CDR2 FQGNSA. There are 14 residues in the CDR3. Trimming took 5 bases from V and 3 from J; bases not matched to a gene: 4. The CDR3 DNA reads TGTGCCAGCAGCAGGGACAGGGGAAGCTACGAGCAGTACTTC. Its protein product is CASSRDRGSYEQYF.